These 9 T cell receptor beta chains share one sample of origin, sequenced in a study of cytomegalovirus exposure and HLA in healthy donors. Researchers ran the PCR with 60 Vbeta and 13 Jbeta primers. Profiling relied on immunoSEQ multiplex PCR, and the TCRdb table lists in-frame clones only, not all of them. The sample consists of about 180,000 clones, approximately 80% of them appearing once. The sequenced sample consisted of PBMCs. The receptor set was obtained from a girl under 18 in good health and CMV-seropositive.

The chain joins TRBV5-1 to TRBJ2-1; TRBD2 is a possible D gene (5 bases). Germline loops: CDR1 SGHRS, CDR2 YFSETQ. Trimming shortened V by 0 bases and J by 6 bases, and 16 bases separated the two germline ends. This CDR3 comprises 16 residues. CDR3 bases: TGCGCCAGCAGCTTGGGCGCGTGGCTAGCAAGCAATGAGCAGTTCTTC. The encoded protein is CASSLGAWLASNEQFF.

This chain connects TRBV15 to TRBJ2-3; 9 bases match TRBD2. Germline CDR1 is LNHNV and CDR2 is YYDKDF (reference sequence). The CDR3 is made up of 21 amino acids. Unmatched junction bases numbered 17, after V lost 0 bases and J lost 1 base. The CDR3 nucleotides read TGTGCCACCAGCAGAGATTTGGGGCGTAGCGGGGGTTTAAGGGGCACAGATACGCAGTATTTT. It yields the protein CATSRDLGRSGGLRGTDTQYF.

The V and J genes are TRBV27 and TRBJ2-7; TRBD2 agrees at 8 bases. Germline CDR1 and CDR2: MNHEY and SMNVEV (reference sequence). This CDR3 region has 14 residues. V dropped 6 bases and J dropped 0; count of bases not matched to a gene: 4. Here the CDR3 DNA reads TGTGCCAGCAGCCCTAGCGGGCCCTCCTACGAGCAGTACTTC. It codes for CASSPSGPSYEQYF.

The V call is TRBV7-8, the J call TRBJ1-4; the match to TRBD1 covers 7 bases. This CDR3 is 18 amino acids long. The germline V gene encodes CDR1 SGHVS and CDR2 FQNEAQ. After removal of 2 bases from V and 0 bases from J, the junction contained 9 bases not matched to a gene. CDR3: CASSLSPNRGTTNEKLFF. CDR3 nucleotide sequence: TGTGCCAGCAGCTTATCCCCTAACAGGGGCACAACTAATGAAAAACTGTTTTTT.

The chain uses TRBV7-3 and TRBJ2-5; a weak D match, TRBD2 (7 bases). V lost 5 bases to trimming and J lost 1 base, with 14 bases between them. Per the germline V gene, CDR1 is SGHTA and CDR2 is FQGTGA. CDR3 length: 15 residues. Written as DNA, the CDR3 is TGTGCCAGCAGCCTTCAGAGGGGGGGCCAAGAGACCCAGTACTTC. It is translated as CASSLQRGGQETQYF.

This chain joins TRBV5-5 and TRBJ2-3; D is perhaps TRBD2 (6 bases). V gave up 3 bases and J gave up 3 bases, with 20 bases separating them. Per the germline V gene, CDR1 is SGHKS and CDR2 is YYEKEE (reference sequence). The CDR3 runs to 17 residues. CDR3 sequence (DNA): TGTGCCAGCAGCTCCCACCGGGACTCACAGACGACAGATACGCAGTATTTT. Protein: CASSSHRDSQTTDTQYF. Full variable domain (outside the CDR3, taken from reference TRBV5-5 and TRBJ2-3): DAGVTQSPTHLIKTRGQQVTLRCSPISGHKSVSWYQQVLGQGPQFIFQYYEKEERGRGNFPDRFSARQFPNYSSELNVNALLLGDSALYLCASSSHRDSQTTDTQYFGPGTRLTVL.

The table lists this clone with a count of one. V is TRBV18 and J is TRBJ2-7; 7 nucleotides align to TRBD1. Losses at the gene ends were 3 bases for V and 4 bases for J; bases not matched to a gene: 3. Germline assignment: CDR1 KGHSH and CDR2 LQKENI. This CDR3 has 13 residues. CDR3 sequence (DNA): TGTGCCAGCTCACCGGGACAGCAGTACGAGCAGTACTTC. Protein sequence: CASSPGQQYEQYF.

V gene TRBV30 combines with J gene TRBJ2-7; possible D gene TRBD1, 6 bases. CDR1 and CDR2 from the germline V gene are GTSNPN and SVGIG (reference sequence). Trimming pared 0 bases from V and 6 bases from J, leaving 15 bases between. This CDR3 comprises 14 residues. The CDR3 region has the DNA TGTGCCTGGAGTGTACGCGGACAGTTAAGCGAGCAGTACTTC. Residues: CAWSVRGQLSEQYF.

This CDR3 is CASSYSVGTYEQYF. CDR3 in DNA: TGTGCCAGCAGTTACTCGGTCGGGACCTACGAGCAGTACTTC. This sequence joins TRBV6-5 and TRBJ2-7; the D gene is possibly TRBD2 (5 bases). This CDR3 region has 14 residues. Trimming took 0 bases from V and 2 from J, leaving 8 bases between them. In germline, CDR1 is MNHEY, CDR2 SVGAGI.